The 10 T cell receptor beta chains below were found in one sample sequenced in a study of blood T cell repertoires in COVID-19. Assay used: immunoSEQ multiplex PCR; TCRdb lists only in-frame clones, some missing. The sample records 210,000 or so clones, about 85% being singletons. Sequencing was done on a sample of peripheral blood. The receptor source for this set is a human donor in a cohort sampled during active COVID-19.

The chain links TRBV7-8 to TRBJ2-2, with TRBD1 matching over 9 bases. J gave up 7 bases and V 2 bases, and 11 bases lay outside the gene matches. CDR1 is SGHVS and CDR2 is FQNEAQ in the germline V gene. The CDR3 has 17 amino acids. CDR3 amino acids: CASSLRGGTGLGGELFF. CDR3 DNA: TGTGCCAGCAGCTTAAGAGGCGGGACAGGGCTCGGCGGGGAGCTGTTTTTT.

This chain joins TRBV4-2 and TRBJ2-7; 9 bases fit TRBD2. This CDR3 contains 15 residues. From germline, CDR1 is LGHNA and CDR2 YNFKEQ. After removal of 3 bases from V and 2 bases from J, the junction contained 5 bases not matched to a gene. In DNA, the CDR3 is TGTGCCAGCAGCCAGACTAGCGGAGTGACCTACGAGCAGTACTTC. As protein: CASSQTSGVTYEQYF.

J is TRBJ1-5 and V is TRBV6-6; D might be TRBD1 (5 bases). V dropped 8 bases and J dropped 0 bases, with 11 bases sitting between them. CDR1 is MNHNY, CDR2 SVGAGI, per germline (reference sequence). This CDR3 is built from 14 residues. CDR3 amino acids: CASAGGDSNQPQHF. The CDR3 DNA is TGTGCCAGCGCTGGGGGGGATAGCAATCAGCCCCAGCATTTT.

The chain has TRBV6-6 and TRBJ2-2, with 8 bases matching TRBD1. V lost 5 bases to trimming and J lost 5 bases; unmatched junction nucleotides: 10. CDR3 length: 16 residues. Per germline, CDR1 MNHNY and CDR2 SVGAGI (reference sequence). The CDR3 nucleotides read TGTGCCAGCAGTCATTCCGGGACAGGAGGTACCGGGGAGCTGTTTTTT. Protein sequence: CASSHSGTGGTGELFF.

J is TRBJ2-5 and V is TRBV3-1 (or the pseudogene TRBV3-2); 9 bases fit TRBD2. J gave up 1 base and V 4 bases, and 7 bases lay outside the gene matches. The CDR3 consists of 16 residues. Germline V gene data show CDR1 as LGHDT and CDR2 as YNNKEL (reference sequence). The CDR3 protein is CASSPWRGGPQETQYF. The CDR3 DNA reads TGTGCCAGCAGCCCGTGGCGGGGGGGCCCCCAAGAGACCCAGTACTTC.

The CDR3 DNA follows: TGTGCCAGCAGTCACACCGGGACTAGCCTCTACAATGAGCAGTTCTTC. This encodes CASSHTGTSLYNEQFF. The chain is built from TRBV5-6 and TRBJ2-1, with 9 bases that match TRBD2. The trim removed 5 bases at V and 3 bases at J, leaving 9 bases unmatched. Germline CDR1 is SGHDT and CDR2 is YYEEEE. The CDR3 totals 16 residues.

This chain uses TRBV15 with TRBJ1-1; D is unresolved. V was clipped by 6 bases and J by 1 base, with 9 bases between them. The length of the CDR3 is 13 residues. Germline V lookup: CDR1 LNHNV, CDR2 YYDKDF (reference sequence). CDR3 nucleotides: TGTGCCACCAGAGACACACGGAACACTGAAGCTTTCTTT. Amino acid sequence: CATRDTRNTEAFF.

The chain is built from TRBV6-5 and TRBJ2-1; 7 positions match TRBD1. V dropped 7 bases and J dropped 5; count of bases not matched to a gene: 8. Per germline, CDR1 MNHEY and CDR2 SVGAGI. This CDR3 contains 14 residues. CDR3 amino acids: CASILRDRNNEQFF. CDR3 DNA sequence: TGTGCCAGCATCCTCCGGGACAGAAACAATGAGCAGTTCTTC.

This rearrangement joins TRBV5-1 to TRBJ1-4, with TRBD1 matching over 11 bases. Germline V CDR1 and CDR2: SGHRS, YFSETQ. Losses at the gene ends were 4 bases for V and 5 bases for J; bases not matched to a gene: 4. The CDR3 is 15 amino acids. CDR3 coding DNA: TGCGCCAGCAGCCCAGGGACAGGGGGGAATGAAAAACTGTTTTTT. Protein product: CASSPGTGGNEKLFF.

The rearrangement joins TRBV5-1 to TRBJ1-6; no clear D. Germline CDR1 reads SGHRS; CDR2 reads YFSETQ. Between the trimmed V and J ends, which lost 5 bases and 8 bases, there was a span of 17 bases. The CDR3 spans 15 residues. The CDR3 loop is CASRASYPRDSPLHF. CDR3 DNA sequence: TGCGCCAGCAGGGCCTCCTACCCACGGGATTCACCCCTCCACTTT.